This paragraph reports one TCR beta chain. Germline V CDR1 and CDR2: WSHSY, SAAADI. The V gene lost 6 bases and the J gene lost 1 base, with 13 bases spanning the gap. The CDR3 covers 15 residues. This sample was taken from a study of blood T cell repertoires in COVID-19. Study details: Samples of COVID-19 (acute and convalescent) were obtained from the United States, Italy and Spain. The analysed material was cDNA or gDNA that came from T cells, B-cell-depleted T cells, or PBMCs.

Per the authors' pipeline: Using reference gene primer amplification, nucleated cell counts were estimated. The method was immunoSEQ multiplex PCR; TCRdb's version includes in-frame clones alone and lacks a portion of them. The D gene and trimming were derived from the DNA, and the V and J assignments and clone size from that table. The sample records under 300,000 clones, roughly nine tenths being singletons. Sequenced sample: peripheral blood. This chain links TRBV10-2 with TRBJ1-3; D possibly corresponds to TRBD1 (6 bases). The clonotype originates from a man in his 60s who had recovered from COVID-19. The CDR3 DNA reads as TGCGCCAGCAGGGCGGACAGAAATTCTGGAAACACCATATATTTT. The encoded protein is CASRADRNSGNTIYF.